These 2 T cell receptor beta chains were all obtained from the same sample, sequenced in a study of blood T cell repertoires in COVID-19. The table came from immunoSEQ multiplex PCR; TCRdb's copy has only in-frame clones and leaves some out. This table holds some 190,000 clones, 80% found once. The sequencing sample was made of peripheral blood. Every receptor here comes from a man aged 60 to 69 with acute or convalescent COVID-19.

The CDR3 DNA reads as TGTGCCAGCAGCTTAGGGGTTCTGCGGTTCCTCCCTTCCTACGAGCAGTACTTC. Translation: CASSLGVLRFLPSYEQYF. V is TRBV11-2 and J is TRBJ2-7; no firm D call. The CDR3 runs to 18 residues. Germline V gene data show CDR1 as SGHAT and CDR2 as FQNNGV. The V end was cut by 1 base, the J end by 1 base, with 20 bases between.

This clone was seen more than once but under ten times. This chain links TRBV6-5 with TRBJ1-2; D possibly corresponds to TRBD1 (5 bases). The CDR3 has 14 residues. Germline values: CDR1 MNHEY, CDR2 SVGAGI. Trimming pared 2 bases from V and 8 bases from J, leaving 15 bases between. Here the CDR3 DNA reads TGTGCCAGCAGTTACACCAAGAACAGGAAAGGCTACACCTTC. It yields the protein CASSYTKNRKGYTF.